The 10 T cell receptor beta chains given below trace back to one sample, sequenced in a study of early T cells in non-severe SARS-CoV-2 infection (dated by TCRdb to about 2021). The method behind the library was 5' RACE. Reads for this sample came from a NextSeq 500. TCRdb's own reprocessing of the public reads used fastp at Q25 and MiXCR and kept productive beta chains. Every entry covers one CDR3 protein and lists the most common genes and DNA from its rows. For this sample the table gives 74,000 or so distinct CDR3 sequences, of which around 13% were detected only once. The biggest ten clones account for less than 1.5% of the sample. The sequencing input was whole blood. All receptors come from an adult who was a healthcare worker with PCR-confirmed SARS-CoV-2 infection or an uninfected control (not recorded which).

V and J are TRBV6-2 or TRBV6-3 and TRBJ2-7; D remains ambiguous. Germline assignment: CDR1 MNHEY and CDR2 SVGEGT. Deletions cut 6 bases from V and 0 bases from J, with 12 bases between. This CDR3 is 14 amino acids long. The CDR3 DNA reads as TGTGCCAGCAGCTATGACCCGGGCTCCTACGAGCAGTACTTC. Translating it yields CASSYDPGSYEQYF.

The rearrangement uses TRBV27 and TRBJ2-1, with a possible D match to TRBD2 (7 bases). V lost 2 bases, J lost 4 bases, and 12 bases lay in between. The CDR3 extends over 15 amino acids. Per the germline V gene, CDR1 is MNHEY and CDR2 is SMNVEV (reference sequence). In nucleotides, the CDR3 is TGTGCCAGCAGTTTAATCCGGGGGGCTTACAATGAGCAGTTCTTC. This encodes CASSLIRGAYNEQFF.

The chain couples TRBV9 to TRBJ2-6; no clear D. Germline loops: CDR1 SGDLS, CDR2 YYNGEE. V was cut by 0 bases and J by 1 base, with 11 bases left in between. The CDR3 totals 17 residues. The CDR3 loop is CASSVDGRISGANVLTF. The CDR3 bases are TGTGCCAGCAGCGTAGATGGCCGCATTTCTGGGGCCAACGTCCTGACTTTC.

This clonotype occurred many times. This chain connects TRBV19 to TRBJ1-3; D may be TRBD1 (5 bases). The CDR3 extends over 16 amino acids. Deletions cut 6 bases from V and 3 bases from J, with 18 bases between. Germline lookup yields CDR1 LNHDA and CDR2 SQIVND (reference sequence). CDR3 protein: CASSRDPSRGGNTIYF. As DNA, the CDR3 is TGTGCCAGTAGCCGGGACCCCTCCCGAGGTGGAAACACCATATATTTT.

This clonotype was found many times. This rearrangement joins TRBV28 to TRBJ2-7; the D gene could be TRBD1 or TRBD2 (5 bases each). The CDR3 has 15 residues. CDR1 and CDR2 from the germline V gene are MDHEN and SYDVKM. Trimming took 5 bases from V and 4 from J, leaving 18 bases between them. CDR3 coding DNA: TGTGCCAGCAGTAGAGTGAAGGGGACGGAGTACGAGCAGTACTTC. Its translation: CASSRVKGTEYEQYF.

This clonotype has a handful of counts. The J gene is TRBJ2-1, the V gene TRBV29-1, with no clear D. V shed 3 bases and J shed 3 bases, with 15 bases lying between them. The germline V gene encodes CDR1 SQVTM and CDR2 ANQGSEA. This CDR3 contains 15 residues. The CDR3 DNA follows: TGCAGCGTTGATATTCTGGAATCAAGCTACAATGAGCAGTTCTTC. This gives the protein CSVDILESSYNEQFF.

V gene TRBV18 combines with J gene TRBJ1-6, with 7 bases matching TRBD1. Trimming took 2 bases from V and 10 from J; bases not matched to a gene: 5. The CDR3 sequence is 14 residues long. Germline-derived CDR1 and CDR2 are KGHSH and LQKENI. The CDR3 region has the DNA TGTGCCAGCTCACCAGTGACAGGGAGATCACCCCTCCACTTT. It is translated as CASSPVTGRSPLHF.

This clonotype showed up just a few times. J is TRBJ2-3 and V is TRBV5-1, with D perhaps matching TRBD2 (6 bases). Trimming stripped 3 bases from V and 0 bases from J, with 11 bases between. The germline V gene has CDR1 SGHRS and CDR2 YFSETQ. CDR3 size: 15 residues. CDR3 loop: CASSSWGLSTDTQYF. The DNA of the CDR3 is TGCGCCAGCAGCTCGTGGGGACTGAGCACAGATACGCAGTATTTT.

The chain is built from TRBV28 and TRBJ2-3; D gene uncertain. Trimming left V 3 bases short and J 7 bases short, with 11 bases between. The CDR3 extends over 13 amino acids. CDR1 is MDHEN and CDR2 is SYDVKM in the germline V gene. The CDR3 DNA reads as TGTGCCAGCAGTTTCTTATCTTCCAATACGCAGTATTTT. This translates into CASSFLSSNTQYF.

The chain carries TRBV10-3 and TRBJ2-7; 16 bases match TRBD2. After removal of 6 bases from V and 7 bases from J, the junction contained 6 bases not matched to a gene. Germline CDR1 ENHRY, CDR2 SYGVKD. This CDR3 comprises 15 residues. The CDR3 coding sequence is TGTGCCATCAGCCCCGGGACTAGCGGGGGGGCTGAGCAGTACTTC. Residues: CAISPGTSGGAEQYF.